Presented here are 19 T cell receptor beta chains from one specimen sequenced in a study of PD-L1 blockade in urothelial cancer (dated 2017 in TCRdb). The library was prepared using the immunoSEQ multiplex PCR assay. TCRdb stores this immuneACCESS table with in-frame sequences only. Part of the clones is absent; in the studies checked, under half of the shortfall reflects unresolved V genes, and no reason is known for the rest. Within this sample are approximately 39,000 clones, with around four fifths of them counted one time only. The ten top clones hold roughly 15% of the sample. The sample's time point label, in plain terms: pretreatment peripheral blood. This sample comprised PBMCs, obtained around atezolizumab (anti-PD-L1) treatment. All receptors derive from an elderly man with urothelial cancer.

This rearrangement joins TRBV10-1 to TRBJ2-3; D is uncertain. Between the trimmed V and J ends, which lost 9 bases and 2 bases, there was a span of 18 bases. The V gene's germline CDR1 is WNHNN and CDR2 SYGVQD (reference sequence). The CDR3 covers 15 residues. CDR3: CASSPRLDFTDTQYF. The CDR3 nucleotides read TGCGCCAGTTCCCCGAGACTGGATTTCACAGATACGCAGTATTTT.

This sequence joins TRBV4-1 and TRBJ2-7; tentatively, D is TRBD2 (6 bases). CDR3 length equals 15 residues. The germline gives CDR1 MGHRA, CDR2 YSYEKL. V lost 0 bases to trimming and J lost 6 bases, with 15 bases between them. CDR3 sequence (DNA): TGCGCCAGCAGCCAAGAGGTCCGGGAGAAACGCGAGCAGTACTTC. This gives the protein CASSQEVREKREQYF.

The J gene is TRBJ2-5, the V gene TRBV7-2, with TRBD2 as a possible D gene (6 bases). The V gene's germline CDR1 is SGHTA and CDR2 FQGNSA. The CDR3 totals 15 residues. The germline V and J ends were trimmed by 2 bases and 2 bases, with 12 bases remaining between them. In DNA form, the CDR3 reads TGTGCCAGCAGCTTAAGAGGGAGGAGGCAAGAGACCCAGTACTTC. Its protein is CASSLRGRRQETQYF. The variable domain in full, completed from reference TRBV7-2 and TRBJ2-5, reads GAGVSQSPSNKVTEKGKDVELRCDPISGHTALYWYRQSLGQGLEFLIYFQGNSAPDKSGLPSDRFSAERTGGSVSTLTIQRTQQEDSAVYLCASSLRGRRQETQYFGPGTRLLVL.

The chain links TRBV28 to TRBJ2-7; 7 nucleotides match TRBD2. V trimming: 4 bases; J trimming: 4 bases; junction bases outside the gene matches: 13. CDR3 length: 16 residues. Germline CDR1 reads MDHEN; CDR2 reads SYDVKM. CDR3 DNA: TGTGCCAGCAGTTCCCCGGCGGCGGGAGATATGTACGAGCAGTACTTC. Protein: CASSSPAAGDMYEQYF.

This chain connects TRBV29-1 to TRBJ1-1, with D maybe TRBD1 (6 bases). This CDR3 is built from 12 residues. The germline CDR1 and CDR2 sequences are SQVTM and ANQGSEA. Trimming cost V 7 bases and J 4 bases, with 13 bases left between them. Written as DNA, the CDR3 is TGCAGCGGTTGGGGGGGCGGCACTGAAGCTTTCTTT. This encodes CSGWGGGTEAFF.

This rearrangement joins TRBV25-1 to TRBJ1-1, with D uncertain. The CDR3 loop spans 11 amino acids. V lost 6 bases and J lost 6, with 8 bases in between. Per germline, CDR1 MGHDK and CDR2 SYGVNS. CDR3 amino acids: CASRNGPEAFF. CDR3 DNA: TGTGCCAGCAGAAATGGCCCTGAAGCTTTCTTT.

The CDR3 loop reads CASSYLGGGNYGYTF. CDR3 DNA: TGTGCCAGCAGTTACCTCGGGGGGGGGAACTATGGCTACACCTTC. The genes are TRBV6-6 and TRBJ1-2; possible D gene TRBD1, 5 bases. This CDR3 has 15 residues. Trimming stripped 2 bases from V and 2 bases from J, with 12 bases between. Germline CDR1 MNHNY, CDR2 SVGAGI (reference sequence).

The chain has TRBV7-2 and TRBJ2-7, with a possible D match to TRBD1 (5 bases). V was shortened by 1 base and J by 5 bases, with 12 bases between the two germline ends. Looked up from germline, CDR1 is SGHTA and CDR2 is FQGNSA. The CDR3 sequence is 14 residues long. The CDR3 nucleotides are TGTGCCAGCAGCTTAGGGCAGGGTAAGCACGAGCAGTACTTC. This encodes CASSLGQGKHEQYF.

Only one count was recorded for this clone. This chain links TRBV29-1 with TRBJ2-7; the D gene is possibly TRBD2 (6 bases). V was clipped by 8 bases and J by 1 base, with 15 bases between them. CDR3 length equals 13 residues. Germline V gene sequence: CDR1 SQVTM, CDR2 ANQGSEA. The chain's CDR3 is CSFRDGGSYEQYF. CDR3 DNA: TGCAGCTTCCGGGACGGAGGGTCCTACGAGCAGTACTTC.

The chain recombines TRBV18 with TRBJ2-3; 9 nucleotides align to TRBD1. Germline V CDR1 and CDR2: KGHSH, LQKENI. The junction had 8 bases not matched to a gene; V was cut back by 6 bases and J by 10 bases. The CDR3 spans 13 residues. This CDR3 reads CASSHRGREAQYF. DNA for the CDR3: TGTGCCAGCTCGCACAGGGGGCGAGAAGCGCAGTATTTT.

The chain couples TRBV5-4 to TRBJ2-7; 8 nucleotides line up with TRBD2. V gave up 3 bases and J gave up 0 bases; unmatched junction bases: 2. The germline V gene has CDR1 SGHNT and CDR2 YYREEE (reference sequence). The CDR3 spans 14 residues. In DNA, the CDR3 is TGTGCCAGCAGCTGGAGCGGGAGCTCCTACGAGCAGTACTTC. Residues: CASSWSGSSYEQYF.

The chain is built from TRBV19 and TRBJ1-5; 11 positions agree with TRBD1. V shed 4 bases and J 2 bases; nucleotides not matched to a gene: 4. Per germline, CDR1 LNHDA and CDR2 SQIVND (reference sequence). This CDR3 is 16 amino acids long. The chain's CDR3 is CASSTPGQGGNQPQHF. The CDR3 region has the DNA TGTGCCAGTAGTACACCGGGACAGGGGGGCAATCAGCCCCAGCATTTT.

This rearrangement joins TRBV29-1 to TRBJ2-7; D gene unclear. The CDR3 is 12 residues long. V was shortened by 4 bases and J by 3 bases, with 10 bases between the two germline ends. Germline V gives CDR1 SQVTM, CDR2 ANQGSEA. The CDR3 loop reads CSVALQSYEQYF. The CDR3 DNA is TGCAGCGTTGCCCTACAGAGCTACGAGCAGTACTTC.

The chain carries TRBV10-3 and TRBJ2-7, with a tentative D call TRBD1 (6 bases). The CDR3 has 15 amino acids. The germline CDR1 and CDR2 sequences are ENHRY and SYGVKD. The V end lost 0 bases, the J end lost 1 base, and 10 bases lay between the germline ends. CDR3 in DNA: TGTGCCATCAGTGAGTCACAGGGTAATTCCTACGAGCAGTACTTC. It specifies CAISESQGNSYEQYF.

This clone was seen a single time. The chain has TRBV6-6 and TRBJ2-7; 7 nucleotides match TRBD1. From germline, CDR1 is MNHNY and CDR2 SVGAGI (reference sequence). V was pared by 5 bases and J by 6 bases, with 7 bases of the junction left unmatched. This CDR3 contains 13 residues. As DNA, the CDR3 is TGTGCCAGCAGTGGCAGGGGGTGGGGCGAGCAGTACTTC. As protein: CASSGRGWGEQYF.

V is TRBV19 and J is TRBJ2-1, with 10 bases lining up with TRBD2. The CDR3 contains 17 residues. In germline, CDR1 is LNHDA, CDR2 SQIVND (reference sequence). V lost 5 bases, J lost 4 bases, and 11 bases stayed unmatched. Written as DNA, the CDR3 is TGTGCCAGTAGTCCTAAGGCTAGCGGGAGTCTATACAATGAGCAGTTCTTC. Protein sequence: CASSPKASGSLYNEQFF.

V gene TRBV5-1 combines with J gene TRBJ2-6; D might be TRBD2 (5 bases). Trimming took 5 bases from V and 2 from J, leaving 8 bases between them. The CDR3 is 14 residues long. The germline gives CDR1 SGHRS, CDR2 YFSETQ. DNA for the CDR3: TGCGCCAGCAGGGCCGGGGCTGGGGCCAACGTCCTGACTTTC. As protein: CASRAGAGANVLTF.

The chain uses TRBV15 and TRBJ2-7; tentatively, D is TRBD2 (7 bases). V shed 5 bases and J shed 4 bases, with 18 bases lying between them. CDR1 LNHNV and CDR2 YYDKDF come from the germline V gene (reference sequence). There are 15 residues in the CDR3. The CDR3 loop is CATSRGGGGGYEQYF. The CDR3 region has the DNA TGTGCCACCAGCCGCGGCGGGGGCGGGGGTTACGAGCAGTACTTC.

This chain uses TRBV5-1 with TRBJ2-3; D is possibly TRBD2 (6 bases). This CDR3 is 14 amino acids long. The germline V and J ends were trimmed by 10 bases and 4 bases, with 19 bases remaining between them. Germline CDR1 is SGHRS and CDR2 is YFSETQ. CDR3 protein: CASSGGWVADTQYF. The CDR3 DNA is TGCGCCTCGTCCGGGGGATGGGTCGCAGATACGCAGTATTTT.